This TCR beta chain was sequenced in a study of metastatic and nonmetastatic thyroid tumors. Study-wide results and limits: It was reported that TCR beta diversity was significantly higher in malignant thyroid tumors than benign nodules, in blood and tumor.

About this clone: The antigen is undetermined.

The CDR3 sequence is 19 residues long. With 5 bases removed from V and 10 bases from J, the gap between germline ends came to 33 bases. Germline CDR1 and CDR2: MDHEN and SYDVKM. TCRdb reanalyzed the PCR reads with MiXCR. The sample has tens of thousands of clones; about 30% are singletons. Not a single patient had been given any form of treatment at any point before undergoing thyroid surgery. The sequence derives from a male donor with papillary thyroid cancer or a benign thyroid nodule (not recorded which). Some clones in this sample may be carry-over from other donors' samples. The V call is TRBV28, the J call TRBJ2-1; perhaps TRBD2 as D (6 bases). The sequencing input was blood. The CDR3 reads CASSRHWAGVWTMQFEQFF. The CDR3 DNA is TGTGCCAGCAGTCGGCACTGGGCAGGCGTCTGGACTATGCAGTTCGAGCAGTTCTTC.